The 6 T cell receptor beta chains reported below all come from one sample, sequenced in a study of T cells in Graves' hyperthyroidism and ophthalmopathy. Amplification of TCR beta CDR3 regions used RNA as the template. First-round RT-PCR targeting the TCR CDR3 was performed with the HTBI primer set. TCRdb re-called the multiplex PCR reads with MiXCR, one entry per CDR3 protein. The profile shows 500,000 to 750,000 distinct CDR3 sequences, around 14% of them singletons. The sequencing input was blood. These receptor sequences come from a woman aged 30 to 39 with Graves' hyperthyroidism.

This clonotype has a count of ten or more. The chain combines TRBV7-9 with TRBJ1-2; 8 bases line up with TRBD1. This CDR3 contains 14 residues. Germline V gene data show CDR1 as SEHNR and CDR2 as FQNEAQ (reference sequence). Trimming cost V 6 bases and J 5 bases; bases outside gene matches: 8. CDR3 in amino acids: CASRAGTGGYGYTF. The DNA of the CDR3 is TGTGCCAGCAGGGCCGGGACAGGAGGATATGGCTACACCTTC.

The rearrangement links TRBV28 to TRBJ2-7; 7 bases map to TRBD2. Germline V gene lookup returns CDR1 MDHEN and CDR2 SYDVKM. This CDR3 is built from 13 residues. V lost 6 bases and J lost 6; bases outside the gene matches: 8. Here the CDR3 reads CASSSGLRGEQYF. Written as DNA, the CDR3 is TGTGCCAGCAGCTCGGGACTACGGGGCGAGCAGTACTTC.

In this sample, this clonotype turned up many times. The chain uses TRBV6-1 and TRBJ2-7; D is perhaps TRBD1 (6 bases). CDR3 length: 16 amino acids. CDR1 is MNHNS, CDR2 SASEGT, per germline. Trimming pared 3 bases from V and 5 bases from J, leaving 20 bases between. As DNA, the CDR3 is TGTGCCAGCAGTGAGACAGGTCCCCAGGGGTTGGACGAGCAGTACTTC. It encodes CASSETGPQGLDEQYF.

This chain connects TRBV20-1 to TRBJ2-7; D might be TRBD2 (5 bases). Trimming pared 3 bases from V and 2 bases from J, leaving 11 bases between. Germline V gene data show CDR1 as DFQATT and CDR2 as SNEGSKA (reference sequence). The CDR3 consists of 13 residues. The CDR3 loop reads CSASPGSTYEQYF. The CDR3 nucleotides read TGCAGTGCTAGCCCGGGGAGTACCTACGAGCAGTACTTC.

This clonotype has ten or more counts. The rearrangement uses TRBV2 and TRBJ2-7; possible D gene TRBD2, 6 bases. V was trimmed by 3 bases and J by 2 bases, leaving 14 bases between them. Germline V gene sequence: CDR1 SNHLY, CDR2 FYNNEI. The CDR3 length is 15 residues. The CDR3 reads CASSDTSAGTYEQYF. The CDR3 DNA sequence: TGTGCCAGCAGTGACACTAGTGCGGGAACCTACGAGCAGTACTTC.

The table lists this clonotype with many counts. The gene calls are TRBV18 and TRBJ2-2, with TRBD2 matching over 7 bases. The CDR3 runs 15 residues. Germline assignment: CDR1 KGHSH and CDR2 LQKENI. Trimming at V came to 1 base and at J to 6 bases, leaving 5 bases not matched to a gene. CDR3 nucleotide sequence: TGTGCCAGCTCACCACTCGCGGGAGAGGCCGGGGAGCTGTTTTTT. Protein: CASSPLAGEAGELFF.